A selection of T cell receptor beta chains follows, all from one sample in a study of blood T cell repertoires in COVID-19. The method was immunoSEQ multiplex PCR; TCRdb's version includes in-frame clones alone and lacks a portion of them. The table records more than 200,000 clones, about 85% of them present only once. Sequenced input: peripheral blood. The receptors derive from a man aged 60 to 75 with acute or convalescent COVID-19. The CDR3 runs from the conserved cysteine through the conserved F or W. The D gene is left open where the match is weak. A clone size is listed for some rows: how often the clone was seen (once, few, many), or a class if it is expanded.

CDR3: CASSPGQGAKPQHF; DNA: TGTGCCAGCTCACCGGGACAGGGGGCAAAGCCCCAGCATTTT; V: TRBV18; D: TRBD1; J: TRBJ1-5; size: few
CDR3: CASSSYSEPYEQYF; DNA: TGTGCCAGCAGCTCTTATAGTGAACCCTACGAGCAGTACTTC; V: TRBV11-3; D: -; J: TRBJ2-7; size: few
CDR3: CASSPGLAERGDTQYF; DNA: TGTGCCAGCAGCCCCGGACTAGCGGAGCGGGGGGATACGCAGTATTTT; V: TRBV7-8; D: TRBD2; J: TRBJ2-3; size: -
CDR3: CASSYDRAYEQYF; DNA: TGCGCCAGCAGCTACGACAGGGCCTACGAGCAGTACTTC; V: TRBV5-1; D: TRBD1; J: TRBJ2-7; size: -
CDR3: CAISDLGQNTGELFF; DNA: TGTGCCATCAGTGATCTGGGACAAAACACCGGGGAGCTGTTTTTT; V: TRBV10-3; D: -; J: TRBJ2-2; size: -
CDR3: CASSLLQGKKGELFF; DNA: TGTGCCAGCAGTTTATTGCAGGGGAAAAAGGGGGAGCTGTTTTTT; V: TRBV28; D: -; J: TRBJ2-2; size: -
CDR3: CASSATGGGQQYF; DNA: TGTGCCAGCAGCGCTACAGGGGGTGGGCAGCAGTACTTC; V: TRBV12-3/TRBV12-4; D: TRBD1; J: TRBJ2-7; size: -
CDR3: CASSQGRQRTYGYTF; DNA: TGCGCCAGCAGCCAGGGGAGGCAGCGAACCTATGGCTACACCTTC; V: TRBV4-1; D: -; J: TRBJ1-2; size: -
CDR3: CASSTQGAIQYF; DNA: TGTGCCAGTAGTACCCAGGGGGCCATTCAGTACTTC; V: TRBV19; D: TRBD1; J: TRBJ2-4; size: -
CDR3: CASSPREGAQHF; DNA: TGTGCCAGCAGTCCCCGTGAGGGGGCCCAGCATTTT; V: TRBV28; D: -; J: TRBJ1-5; size: -
CDR3: CASSSPGTGGLEAFF; DNA: TGTGCCAGCAGTAGCCCCGGTACAGGGGGCCTCGAAGCTTTCTTT; V: TRBV28; D: TRBD1; J: TRBJ1-1; size: few
CDR3: CASSLEGQTNTGELFF; DNA: TGTGCCAGCAGCTTAGAGGGACAAACTAACACCGGGGAGCTGTTTTTT; V: TRBV7-3; D: -; J: TRBJ2-2; size: -
CDR3: CASRPGATNYGYTF; DNA: TGTGCCAGCAGGCCAGGGGCGACCAACTATGGCTACACCTTC; V: TRBV6-1; D: -; J: TRBJ1-2; size: -
CDR3: CAQGLNIGTGELFF; DNA: TGTGCCCAGGGGCTCAATATCGGGACCGGGGAGCTGTTTTTT; V: TRBV6-5; D: -; J: TRBJ2-2; size: -
CDR3: CASSLGGTGNTIYF; DNA: TGCGCCAGCAGCTTGGGGGGCACTGGAAACACCATATATTTT; V: TRBV5-1; D: -; J: TRBJ1-3; size: few
CDR3: CASSQLWTRGEENYGYTF; DNA: TGTGCCAGCAGCCAATTATGGACCAGGGGAGAGGAGAACTATGGCTACACCTTC; V: TRBV16; D: -; J: TRBJ1-2; size: -
CDR3: CASSLVLAGGTDTQYF; DNA: TGTGCCAGCAGCCTCGTACTAGCGGGGGGCACAGATACGCAGTATTTT; V: TRBV9; D: TRBD2; J: TRBJ2-3; size: -
CDR3: CASSRSTGNTEAFF; DNA: TGTGCCAGCAGCCGTAGCACAGGCAACACTGAAGCTTTCTTT; V: TRBV27; D: -; J: TRBJ1-1; size: -
CDR3: CASSLRGRVYGYTF; DNA: TGTGCCAGCAGTTTGAGGGGGCGCGTCTATGGCTACACCTTC; V: TRBV28; D: TRBD1; J: TRBJ1-2; size: -
CDR3: CASRGGRAGTDTQYF; DNA: TGTGCCAGCAGGGGGGGTCGGGCAGGCACAGATACGCAGTATTTT; V: TRBV6-5; D: -; J: TRBJ2-3; size: -
CDR3: CASKRTGSEKLFF; DNA: TGTGCCAGCAAGAGGACAGGGTCCGAAAAACTGTTTTTT; V: TRBV7-9; D: TRBD1; J: TRBJ1-4; size: once
CDR3: CASSEGRGFGTVAKNIQYF; DNA: TGTGCCAGCAGTGAAGGCCGGGGGTTTGGGACAGTAGCCAAAAACATTCAGTACTTC; V: TRBV6-1; D: -; J: TRBJ2-4; size: once